This T cell receptor beta chain was identified in a study of cytomegalovirus exposure and HLA in healthy donors. Study-level information: An earlier analysis identified 117 million unique TCR beta sequences in about 200 million T cells.

The CDR3 has 14 residues. V lost 5 bases to trimming and J lost 9 bases, with 17 bases between them. The germline CDR1 and CDR2 sequences are LNHDA and SQIVND (reference sequence). Worth noting for this clone: Its antigen is unidentified.

General observations from the study: Later work found that TCR association rates differed between HLA loci; DRB1 had the most and HLA-C the fewest. An analysis that came later showed most CMV-associated TCR beta chains appearing HLA-restricted. 150 or so TCR beta chains were listed as cytomegalovirus-associated.

PCR employed 60 Vbeta and 13 Jbeta primers. Here immunoSEQ multiplex PCR was the method, and the copy in TCRdb shows in-frame clones only, minus some. In the table there are 120,000 to 150,000 clones, approximately 91% of which are singletons. V and J are TRBV19 and TRBJ2-1; tentatively, D is TRBD1 (6 bases). Sequencing input: PBMCs. The receptor comes from a woman between 40 and 55 years old in good health and CMV-seronegative. The CDR3 spells CASSHGQTVTEQFF. The CDR3 nucleotides read TGTGCCAGTAGTCATGGACAGACTGTAACTGAGCAGTTCTTC.